These 11 T cell receptor beta chains were all obtained from the same sample, sequenced in a study of blood T cell repertoires in COVID-19. This table comes from immunoSEQ multiplex PCR, and its TCRdb copy is limited to in-frame clones, with some not included. The sample includes under 250,000 clones, 80% seen only once; the top ten take around 4%. What was sequenced was PBMCs or T cells enriched from blood (not recorded which). The source is a man aged 30-40 years with acute COVID-19.

This chain joins TRBV12-5 and TRBJ1-3; 7 bases fit TRBD1. Trimming took 2 bases from V and 4 from J; bases not matched to a gene: 2. Germline CDR1 LGHNT, CDR2 FRNRAP. This CDR3 has 14 amino acids. The chain's CDR3 is CASGLTGAGNTIYF. The DNA for the CDR3 is TGTGCTAGTGGTTTGACAGGGGCCGGAAACACCATATATTTT. Full variable domain (missing parts from reference TRBV12-5 and TRBJ1-3): DARVTQTPRHKVTEMGQEVTMRCQPILGHNTVFWYRQTMMQGLELLAYFRNRAPLDDSGMPKDRFSAEMPDATLATLKIQPSEPRDSAVYFCASGLTGAGNTIYFGEGSWLTVV.

This sequence joins TRBV5-5 and TRBJ1-3, with D unclear. CDR1 SGHKS and CDR2 YYEKEE come from the germline V gene (reference sequence). The CDR3 spans 15 residues. V was cut by 6 bases and J by 2 bases, with 15 bases left in between. Here the CDR3 reads CASNRDNKAGNTIYF. The CDR3 bases are TGTGCCAGCAACAGAGACAACAAGGCTGGAAACACCATATATTTT.

This clone showed up just a few times. This rearrangement joins TRBV4-2 to TRBJ2-7; TRBD2 aligns across 10 bases. The germline V gene encodes CDR1 LGHNA and CDR2 YNFKEQ. This CDR3 comprises 19 residues. V was pared by 0 bases and J by 0 bases, with 11 bases of the junction left unmatched. Here the CDR3 DNA reads TGTGCCAGCAGCCAAGAAGGGGGTTCTAGCGGGGGCAGCTCCTACGAGCAGTACTTC. The encoded protein is CASSQEGGSSGGSSYEQYF.

This sequence joins TRBV28 and TRBJ2-1; 10 bases fit TRBD1. V trimming: 4 bases; J trimming: 9 bases; junction bases outside the gene matches: 9. The CDR3 spans 15 residues. CDR1 and CDR2 (germline): MDHEN, SYDVKM. The CDR3 region is CASSSGQGGRGEQFF. CDR3 nucleotide sequence: TGTGCCAGCAGTTCAGGACAGGGGGGTAGGGGTGAGCAGTTCTTC.

The chain has TRBV28 and TRBJ1-6; 7 bases match TRBD1. In germline, CDR1 is MDHEN, CDR2 SYDVKM. This CDR3 has 13 amino acids. V was clipped by 9 bases and J by 7 bases; unmatched bases: 6. The CDR3 reads CARRQGRNSPLHF. DNA of the CDR3: TGTGCCAGGCGACAGGGTCGAAATTCACCCCTCCACTTT.

The chain uses TRBV5-4 and TRBJ2-6, with 9 bases matching TRBD1. J was trimmed by 3 bases and V by 4 bases; bases with no gene match: 5. Germline V gives CDR1 SGHNT, CDR2 YYREEE (reference sequence). CDR3 length equals 16 residues. CDR3 loop: CASSLQGAGGANVLTF. CDR3 sequence (DNA): TGTGCCAGCAGCCTACAGGGGGCGGGTGGGGCCAACGTCCTGACTTTC.

The CDR3 spells CASSPDGDGYTF. Written as DNA, the CDR3 is TGTGCCAGCAGTCCTGACGGAGATGGCTACACCTTC. This sequence joins TRBV2 and TRBJ1-2; D is ambiguous. The germline V and J ends were trimmed by 5 bases and 6 bases, with 10 bases remaining between them. The germline gives CDR1 SNHLY, CDR2 FYNNEI. There are 12 residues in the CDR3.

The V gene is TRBV7-3, the J gene TRBJ2-7; 8 bases fit TRBD1. The CDR3 length is 15 residues. V was pared by 4 bases and J by 0 bases, with 5 bases of the junction left unmatched. The germline V gene has CDR1 SGHTA and CDR2 FQGTGA. The CDR3 is CASSSGQAFSYEQYF. The CDR3 DNA is TGTGCCAGCAGCTCGGGACAGGCCTTCTCCTACGAGCAGTACTTC.

The chain carries TRBV14 and TRBJ2-3, with 8 positions matching TRBD2. V was clipped by 0 bases and J by 4 bases; unmatched bases: 6. The length of the CDR3 is 16 residues. CDR1 is SGHDN, CDR2 FVKESK, per germline. Here the CDR3 DNA reads TGTGCCAGCAGCCAAGATCTGATAGCGGGGCCAGATACGCAGTATTTT. Translated: CASSQDLIAGPDTQYF.

This chain uses TRBV7-2 with TRBJ2-3; 14 positions match TRBD2. Germline CDR1 is SGHTA and CDR2 is FQGNSA. The J segment lost 5 bases and the V segment lost 5 bases, leaving 9 bases of the junction unmatched. The CDR3 has 17 amino acids. The CDR3 sequence is CASSRMTSGGAGDTQYF. CDR3 in DNA: TGTGCCAGCAGCCGTATGACTAGCGGGGGGGCGGGAGATACGCAGTATTTT.

The chain couples TRBV2 to TRBJ2-4; 9 bases align to TRBD2. J gave up 0 bases and V 8 bases, and 5 bases lay outside the gene matches. CDR3 size: 15 residues. Per germline, CDR1 SNHLY and CDR2 FYNNEI. The chain's CDR3 is CASLPAGGAKNIQYF. The CDR3 region has the DNA TGTGCCAGCCTTCCAGCGGGGGGAGCCAAAAACATTCAGTACTTC.